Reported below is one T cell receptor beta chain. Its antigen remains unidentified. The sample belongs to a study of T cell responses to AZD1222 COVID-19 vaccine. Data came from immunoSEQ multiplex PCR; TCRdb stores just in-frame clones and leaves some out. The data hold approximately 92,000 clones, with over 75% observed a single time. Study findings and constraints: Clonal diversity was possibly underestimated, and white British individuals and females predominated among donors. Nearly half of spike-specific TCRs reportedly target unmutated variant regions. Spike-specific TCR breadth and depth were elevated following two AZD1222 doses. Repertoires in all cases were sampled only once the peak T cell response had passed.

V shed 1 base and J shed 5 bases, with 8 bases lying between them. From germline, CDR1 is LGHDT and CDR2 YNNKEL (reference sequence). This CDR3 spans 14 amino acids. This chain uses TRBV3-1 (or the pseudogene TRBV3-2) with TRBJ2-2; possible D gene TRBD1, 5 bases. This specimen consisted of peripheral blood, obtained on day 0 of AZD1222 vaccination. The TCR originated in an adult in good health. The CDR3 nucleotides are TGTGCCAGCAGCCAAGGCAGGGCAACCGGGGAGCTGTTTTTT. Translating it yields CASSQGRATGELFF.